Included here is one TCR beta chain sequence, with context. The antigen remains undetermined. This sample is part of a study of shared clonotypes between healthy human individuals. Study-wide points: The generation probabilities recorded for non-shared clonotypes fell below those of clonotypes shared by all four donors.

Libraries were prepared by immunoSEQ multiplex PCR; TCRdb keeps only in-frame clonotypes and omits some of them. This repertoire shows 1.5 million to 2.5 million clones, around 96% found once; its top ten account for 1.2%. Germline trimming cut 1 base from V and 3 bases from J; bases unmatched to any gene: 7. The CDR3 has 16 amino acids. Germline CDR1 is SGHDT and CDR2 is YYEEEE. CD45RO-negative CD8 cells positively selected for CCR7 made up the naive population, which excluded terminally differentiated effector memory CD45RA+ cells. Specimen: naive CD8+ T cells sorted from blood. V and J are TRBV5-6 and TRBJ2-3; 8 nucleotides agree with TRBD2. The source of this sequence is a man between 18 and 29 years old in good health. The CDR3 bases are TGTGCCAGCAGCTTGCTTCCGGGAGGGGGGACAGATACGCAGTATTTT. Residues: CASSLLPGGGTDTQYF.